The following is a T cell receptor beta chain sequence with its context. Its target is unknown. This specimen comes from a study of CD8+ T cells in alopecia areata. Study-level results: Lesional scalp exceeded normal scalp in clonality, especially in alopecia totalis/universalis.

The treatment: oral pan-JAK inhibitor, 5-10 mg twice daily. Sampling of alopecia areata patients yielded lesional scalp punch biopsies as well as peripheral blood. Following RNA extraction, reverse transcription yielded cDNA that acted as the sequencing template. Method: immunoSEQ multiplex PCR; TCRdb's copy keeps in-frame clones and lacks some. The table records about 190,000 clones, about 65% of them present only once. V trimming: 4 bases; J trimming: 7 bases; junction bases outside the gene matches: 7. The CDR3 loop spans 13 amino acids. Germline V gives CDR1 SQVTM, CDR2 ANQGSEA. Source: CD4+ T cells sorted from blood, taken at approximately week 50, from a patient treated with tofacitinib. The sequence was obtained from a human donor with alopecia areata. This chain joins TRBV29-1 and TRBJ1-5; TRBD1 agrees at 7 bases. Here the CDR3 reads CSVATGEGQPQHF. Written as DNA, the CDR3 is TGCAGCGTTGCCACAGGGGAGGGGCAGCCCCAGCATTTT.